Below are 21 T cell receptor beta chains sequenced from a single sample in a study of T cells in Graves' hyperthyroidism and ophthalmopathy. Amplification yielded TCR beta CDR3 regions, with RNA transcripts as the source. Primed by the HTBI set, a first-round RT-PCR was run on the TCR CDR3. TCRdb fed the multiplex PCR reads into MiXCR, producing one record per CDR3 protein. The table shows 700,000 or so distinct CDR3 sequences, with approximately 16% occurring only once. The sample comprised blood. Receptors were obtained from a man aged 18 to 35 with Graves' hyperthyroidism.

The table lists this clonotype with many counts. This rearrangement joins TRBV28 to TRBJ2-7, with 14 bases matching TRBD2. The CDR3 contains 13 residues. Germline V CDR1 and CDR2: MDHEN, SYDVKM. V was clipped by 10 bases and J by 5 bases; unmatched bases: 4. For the CDR3, the DNA is TGTGCCACCGGGACTAGCGGGAGCCACGAGCAGTACTTC. This gives the protein CATGTSGSHEQYF.

This clonotype was observed many times. The chain has TRBV2 and TRBJ2-2; 14 bases match TRBD2. Losses at the gene ends were 7 bases for V and 6 bases for J; bases not matched to a gene: 1. The germline V gene encodes CDR1 SNHLY and CDR2 FYNNEI. CDR3 length equals 14 residues. DNA of the CDR3: TGTGCCAGCAAGGGACTAGCGGGGGCCGGGGAGCTGTTTTTT. The encoded protein is CASKGLAGAGELFF.

V gene TRBV7-6 combines with J gene TRBJ2-2; weak D call: TRBD2 (5 bases). Per germline, CDR1 SGHVS and CDR2 FNYEAQ. The CDR3 extends over 15 amino acids. Trimming pared 1 base from V and 6 bases from J, leaving 12 bases between. The CDR3 spells CASSLGGLPPGELFF. The CDR3 DNA follows: TGTGCCAGCAGCTTAGGCGGGCTTCCCCCCGGGGAGCTGTTTTTT.

The chain links TRBV7-8 to TRBJ2-6; D may be TRBD1 (5 bases). Germline CDR1 is SGHVS and CDR2 is FQNEAQ. This CDR3 has 18 residues. V was trimmed by 1 base and J by 0 bases, leaving 13 bases between them. CDR3: CASSLDRFEHSGANVLTF. The CDR3 DNA reads TGTGCCAGCAGCTTAGACAGGTTTGAACACTCTGGGGCCAACGTCCTGACTTTC.

Regarding this clonotype: This may arise from a read error, as a much more abundant clone is one base away. The CDR3 region has the DNA TGCAGTGCTAGCCGAGGACTAGCGGGAAACAATGAGCAGTTCTTC. Translating it yields CSASRGLAGNNEQFF. The chain links TRBV20-1 to TRBJ2-1, with 12 bases aligning to TRBD2. The V segment lost 3 bases and the J segment 5 bases; nucleotides outside the gene matches: 5. Germline values: CDR1 DFQATT, CDR2 SNEGSKA (reference sequence). This CDR3 region has 15 residues.

This clonotype was seen more than once but under ten times. The genes are TRBV6-5 and TRBJ2-5; 9 nucleotides line up with TRBD1. Germline CDR1 and CDR2: MNHEY and SVGAGI. V dropped 4 bases and J dropped 4; count of bases not matched to a gene: 4. The CDR3 covers 14 residues. CDR3 amino acids: CASSFPGQGETQYF. In DNA, the CDR3 is TGTGCCAGCAGTTTTCCGGGACAGGGAGAGACCCAGTACTTC.

This clonotype turned up a few times. The CDR3 is CASSLTGNIQYF. DNA for the CDR3: TGTGCCAGCAGCTTGACAGGGAACATTCAGTACTTC. This chain connects TRBV7-2 to TRBJ2-4; 7 nucleotides match TRBD1. From germline, CDR1 is SGHTA and CDR2 FQGNSA. The junction had 0 bases not matched to a gene; V was cut back by 3 bases and J by 7 bases. The CDR3 totals 12 residues.

This clonotype has a count of ten or more. J is TRBJ2-4 and V is TRBV12-3 or TRBV12-4, with 9 bases aligning to TRBD1. The CDR3 is 15 residues long. The trim removed 1 base at V and 8 bases at J, leaving 6 bases unmatched. This CDR3 reads CASSLGDRELDIQYF. The CDR3 DNA sequence: TGTGCCAGCAGTTTAGGGGACAGGGAGTTGGACATTCAGTACTTC.

This clonotype occurred many times. This chain links TRBV9 with TRBJ1-1; no clear D gene. Germline values: CDR1 SGDLS, CDR2 YYNGEE. The CDR3 runs to 14 residues. Deletions cut 0 bases from V and 4 bases from J, with 10 bases between. Written as DNA, the CDR3 is TGTGCCAGCAGCGTAGAAGGGATAGGCACTGAAGCTTTCTTT. This gives the protein CASSVEGIGTEAFF. The whole variable domain, remainder taken from reference TRBV9 and TRBJ1-1, is DSGVTQTPKHLITATGQRVTLRCSPRSGDLSVYWYQQSLDQGLQFLIQYYNGEERAKGNILERFSAQQFPDLHSELNLSSLELGDSALYFCASSVEGIGTEAFFGQGTRLTVV.

As regards this clonotype: A much larger clone differs by one base, so this may be a read error. The chain combines TRBV28 with TRBJ1-2, with no clear D. Per the germline V gene, CDR1 is MDHEN and CDR2 is SYDVKM. There are 12 residues in the CDR3. The CDR3 reads CASSGSMDGCTF. In DNA, the CDR3 is TGTGCCAGCAGCGGTAGCATGGATGGCTGCACCTTC.

This clonotype was seen many times. The chain combines TRBV20-1 with TRBJ2-1; TRBD2 is a possible D gene (5 bases). Trimming pared 6 bases from V and 3 bases from J, leaving 15 bases between. From germline, CDR1 is DFQATT and CDR2 SNEGSKA (reference sequence). The CDR3 sequence is 14 residues long. The CDR3 sequence: CSALKREYYNEQFF. CDR3 nucleotide sequence: TGCAGTGCGCTAAAGAGGGAGTACTACAATGAGCAGTTCTTC.

The chain employs TRBV20-1 and TRBJ2-1; 7 nucleotides agree with TRBD2. The CDR3 is made up of 19 amino acids. Germline CDR1 reads DFQATT; CDR2 reads SNEGSKA (reference sequence). V lost 1 base to trimming and J lost 0 bases; unmatched junction nucleotides: 15. The CDR3 DNA reads as TGCAGTGCTAGAGTGGTCGGGCTAGCGGAGAGGAGCTCCTACAATGAGCAGTTCTTC. It codes for CSARVVGLAERSSYNEQFF.

This clonotype was recorded many times. The chain links TRBV28 to TRBJ2-1, with TRBD2 matching over 7 bases. V was pared by 3 bases and J by 6 bases, with 8 bases of the junction left unmatched. This CDR3 has 15 residues. Germline V gives CDR1 MDHEN, CDR2 SYDVKM. As DNA, the CDR3 is TGTGCCAGCAGTTTTTGGGCTAGCGGCAGCAATGAGCAGTTCTTC. It yields the protein CASSFWASGSNEQFF.

This clonotype was detected a few times. The chain is built from TRBV20-1 and TRBJ1-2; D not certain. V was clipped by 5 bases and J by 5 bases, with 18 bases between them. There are 14 residues in the CDR3. Germline loops: CDR1 DFQATT, CDR2 SNEGSKA (reference sequence). The DNA of the CDR3 is TGCAGTGCTTCTGCCCCCCCCCCCTCATATGGCTACACCTTC. It codes for CSASAPPPSYGYTF.

The CDR3 sequence: CASSPTNPYNEQFF. CDR3 bases: TGTGCCAGCTCACCTACTAACCCATACAATGAGCAGTTCTTC. The genes are TRBV18 and TRBJ2-1; D is undetermined. Germline CDR1 KGHSH, CDR2 LQKENI. The CDR3 runs to 14 residues. V was trimmed by 3 bases and J by 4 bases, leaving 10 bases between them.

This clonotype came up many times. This rearrangement joins TRBV11-1 to TRBJ1-5, with D possibly being TRBD1 (6 bases). Germline lookup yields CDR1 SGHAT and CDR2 FQDESV (reference sequence). Trimming took 5 bases from V and 3 from J, leaving 8 bases between them. This CDR3 contains 13 residues. For the CDR3, the DNA is TGTGCCAGCAGCGGGGGCATCAATCAGCCCCAGCATTTT. Translated: CASSGGINQPQHF.

This sequence joins TRBV15 and TRBJ2-2, with D tentatively TRBD1 or TRBD2 (5 bases each). CDR3 length: 15 residues. CDR1 and CDR2 (germline): LNHNV, YYDKDF (reference sequence). V dropped 0 bases and J dropped 4 bases, with 9 bases sitting between them. CDR3 sequence (DNA): TGTGCCACCAGCAGAGATGATGGGGGCACCGGGGAGCTGTTTTTT. It yields the protein CATSRDDGGTGELFF. Full variable domain (missing parts from reference TRBV15 and TRBJ2-2): DAMVIQNPRYQVTQFGKPVTLSCSQTLNHNVMYWYQQKSSQAPKLLFHYYDKDFNNEADTPDNFQSRRPNTSFCFLDIRSPGLGDTAMYLCATSRDDGGTGELFFGEGSRLTVL.

This clonotype has only a few counts. This chain uses TRBV7-8 with TRBJ2-7; 8 bases are shared with TRBD2. After removal of 4 bases from V and 5 bases from J, the junction contained 10 bases not matched to a gene. CDR3 size: 15 residues. The germline CDR1 and CDR2 sequences are SGHVS and FQNEAQ. The CDR3 region has the DNA TGTGCCAGCAGCTCCATCGGGGGGGCGGACCACGAGCAGTACTTC. It specifies CASSSIGGADHEQYF.

In its sample, this clonotype was seen a few times. V gene TRBV7-9 combines with J gene TRBJ1-2; D perhaps matches TRBD1 (5 bases). Trimming removed 5 bases from V and 4 bases from J, with 14 bases in between. The CDR3 consists of 14 residues. The germline gives CDR1 SEHNR, CDR2 FQNEAQ (reference sequence). The CDR3 nucleotides read TGTGCCAGCAGCCCTGGGGGTCCCATCTATGGCTACACCTTC. It encodes CASSPGGPIYGYTF.

Note on this clonotype: This sequence may be a read error, since a much larger clone differs from it by one base. This chain links TRBV20-1 with TRBJ2-7, with D unresolved. Germline V gene sequence: CDR1 DFQATT, CDR2 SNEGSKA (reference sequence). This CDR3 region has 15 residues. In DNA, the CDR3 is TGCAGTGCTCCCTCGGCGAGCGCTGACTCCTACGAGCAGTGCTTC. As protein: CSAPSASADSYEQCF.

This clonotype came up many times. The CDR3 does not end in the conserved phenylalanine or tryptophan, so this is likely a read error. The chain uses TRBV28 and TRBJ1-1, with D unclear. CDR3 size: 14 residues. Germline CDR1 is MDHEN and CDR2 is SYDVKM. Trimming cost V 9 bases and J 1 base, with 15 bases left between them. For the CDR3, the DNA is TGTGCCAGTAACTTTGCACACGAGAACACTGAAGCTTTCCTT. Translation: CASNFAHENTEAFL.